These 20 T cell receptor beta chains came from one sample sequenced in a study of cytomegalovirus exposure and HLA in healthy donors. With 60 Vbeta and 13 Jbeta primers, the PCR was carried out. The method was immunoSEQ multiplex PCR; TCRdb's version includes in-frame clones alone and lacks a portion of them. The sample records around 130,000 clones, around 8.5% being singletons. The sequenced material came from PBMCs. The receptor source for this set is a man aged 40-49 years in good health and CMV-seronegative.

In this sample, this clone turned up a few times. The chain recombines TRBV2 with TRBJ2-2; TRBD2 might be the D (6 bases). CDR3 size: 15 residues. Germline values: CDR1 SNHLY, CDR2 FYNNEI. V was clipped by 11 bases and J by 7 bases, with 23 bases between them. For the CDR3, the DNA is TGTGCCGGCGGGGAGACCGACGGGGCGATCGGGGAGCTGTTTTTT. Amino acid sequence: CAGGETDGAIGELFF. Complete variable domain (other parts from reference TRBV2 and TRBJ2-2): EPEVTQTPSHQVTQMGQEVILRCVPISNHLYFYWYRQILGQKVEFLVSFYNNEISEKSEIFDDQFSVERPDGSNFTLKIRSTKLEDSAMYFCAGGETDGAIGELFFGEGSRLTVL.

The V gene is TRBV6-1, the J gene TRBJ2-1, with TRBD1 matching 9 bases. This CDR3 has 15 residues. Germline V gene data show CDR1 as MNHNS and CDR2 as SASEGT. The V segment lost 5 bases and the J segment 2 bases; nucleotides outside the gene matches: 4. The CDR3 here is CASSFTGGAYNEQFF. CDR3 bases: TGTGCCAGCAGTTTTACAGGGGGCGCCTACAATGAGCAGTTCTTC.

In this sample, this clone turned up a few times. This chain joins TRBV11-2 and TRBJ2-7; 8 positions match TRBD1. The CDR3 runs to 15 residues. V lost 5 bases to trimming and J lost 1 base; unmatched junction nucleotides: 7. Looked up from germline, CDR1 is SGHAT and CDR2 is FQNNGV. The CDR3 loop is CASSAGQVGSYEQYF. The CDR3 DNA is TGTGCCAGCAGCGCGGGACAGGTGGGGTCCTACGAGCAGTACTTC.

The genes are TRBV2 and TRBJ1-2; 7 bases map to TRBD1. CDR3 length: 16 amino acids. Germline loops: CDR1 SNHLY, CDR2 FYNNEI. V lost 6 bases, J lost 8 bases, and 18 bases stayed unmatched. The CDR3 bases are TGTGCCAGCAGCCCCGAGGTCGGGACAGCGCCCCTGGGCTACACCTTC. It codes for CASSPEVGTAPLGYTF.

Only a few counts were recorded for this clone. CDR3 in amino acids: CASSELGATGELFF. The CDR3 region has the DNA TGTGCCAGCAGTGAACTGGGGGCCACCGGGGAGCTGTTTTTT. The J gene is TRBJ2-2, the V gene TRBV2, with a weak D call TRBD1 (6 bases). V was trimmed by 2 bases and J by 4 bases, leaving 8 bases between them. The CDR3 loop spans 14 amino acids. Germline V gene lookup returns CDR1 SNHLY and CDR2 FYNNEI. The full variable domain, with the rest looked up from reference TRBV2 and TRBJ2-2, is EPEVTQTPSHQVTQMGQEVILRCVPISNHLYFYWYRQILGQKVEFLVSFYNNEISEKSEIFDDQFSVERPDGSNFTLKIRSTKLEDSAMYFCASSELGATGELFFGEGSRLTVL.

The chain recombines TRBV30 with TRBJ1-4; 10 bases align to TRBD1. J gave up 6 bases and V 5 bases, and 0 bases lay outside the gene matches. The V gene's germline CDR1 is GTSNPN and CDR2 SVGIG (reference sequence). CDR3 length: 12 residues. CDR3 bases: TGTGCCTGGGGGACAGGGGATGAAAAACTGTTTTTT. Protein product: CAWGTGDEKLFF.

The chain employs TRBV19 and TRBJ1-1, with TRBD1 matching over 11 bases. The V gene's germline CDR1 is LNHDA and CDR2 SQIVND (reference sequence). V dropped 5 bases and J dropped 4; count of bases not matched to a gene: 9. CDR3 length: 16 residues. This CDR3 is CASSPRTGGEVTEAFF. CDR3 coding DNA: TGTGCCAGTAGTCCCCGGACAGGGGGCGAGGTCACTGAAGCTTTCTTT.

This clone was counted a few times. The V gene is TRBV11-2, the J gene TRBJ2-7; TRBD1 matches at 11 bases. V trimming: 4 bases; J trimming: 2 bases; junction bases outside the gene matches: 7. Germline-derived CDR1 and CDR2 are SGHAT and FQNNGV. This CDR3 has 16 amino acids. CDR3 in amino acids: CASSWIGGQGAYEQYF. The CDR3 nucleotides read TGTGCCAGCAGCTGGATAGGGGGACAGGGGGCCTACGAGCAGTACTTC.

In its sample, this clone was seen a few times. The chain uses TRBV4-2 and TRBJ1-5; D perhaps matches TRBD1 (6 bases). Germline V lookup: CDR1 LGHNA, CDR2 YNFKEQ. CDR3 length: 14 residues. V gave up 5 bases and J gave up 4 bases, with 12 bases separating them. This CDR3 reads CASSEQGGNQPQHF. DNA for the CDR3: TGTGCCAGCAGCGAACAGGGTGGGAATCAGCCCCAGCATTTT.

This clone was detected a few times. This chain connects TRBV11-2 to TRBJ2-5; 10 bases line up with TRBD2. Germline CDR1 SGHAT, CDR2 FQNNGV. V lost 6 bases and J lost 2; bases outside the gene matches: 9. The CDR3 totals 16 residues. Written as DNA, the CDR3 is TGTGCCAGCAGTTTCAGACGTAGCGGGGGGCAAGAGACCCAGTACTTC. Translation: CASSFRRSGGQETQYF.

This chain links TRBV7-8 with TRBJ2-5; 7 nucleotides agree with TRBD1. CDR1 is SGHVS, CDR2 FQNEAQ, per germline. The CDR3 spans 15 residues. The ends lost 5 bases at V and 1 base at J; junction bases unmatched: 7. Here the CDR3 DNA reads TGTGCCAGCAGCGGTCGGGACAGATTCCAAGAGACCCAGTACTTC. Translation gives CASSGRDRFQETQYF.

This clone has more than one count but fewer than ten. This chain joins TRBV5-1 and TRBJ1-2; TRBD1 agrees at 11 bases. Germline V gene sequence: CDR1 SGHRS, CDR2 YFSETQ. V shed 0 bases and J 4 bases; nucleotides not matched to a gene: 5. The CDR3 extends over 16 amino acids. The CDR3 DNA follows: TGCGCCAGCAGCTTGGGCCGGACAGGGGGCCGCTATGGCTACACCTTC. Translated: CASSLGRTGGRYGYTF.

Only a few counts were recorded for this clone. The CDR3 loop reads CASSSHPGLAGGSVTGELFF. For the CDR3, the DNA is TGTGCCAGTAGTTCCCACCCGGGGCTAGCGGGGGGAAGCGTCACCGGGGAGCTGTTTTTT. V gene TRBV19 combines with J gene TRBJ2-2; 11 bases align to TRBD2. The CDR3 spans 20 residues. The germline CDR1 and CDR2 sequences are LNHDA and SQIVND (reference sequence). V gave up 5 bases and J gave up 4 bases; unmatched junction bases: 18.

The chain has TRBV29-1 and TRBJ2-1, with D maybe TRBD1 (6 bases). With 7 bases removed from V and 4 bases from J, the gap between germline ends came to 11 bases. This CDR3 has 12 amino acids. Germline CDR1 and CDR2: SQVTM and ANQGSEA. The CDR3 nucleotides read TGCAGCGGACGGGACATATACAATGAGCAGTTCTTC. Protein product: CSGRDIYNEQFF.

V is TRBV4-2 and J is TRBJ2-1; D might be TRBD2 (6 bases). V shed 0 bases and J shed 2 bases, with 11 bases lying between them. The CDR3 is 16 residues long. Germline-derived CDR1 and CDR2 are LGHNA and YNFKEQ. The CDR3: CASSQDPRTTYNEQFF. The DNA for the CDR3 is TGTGCCAGCAGCCAAGATCCACGGACTACCTACAATGAGCAGTTCTTC.

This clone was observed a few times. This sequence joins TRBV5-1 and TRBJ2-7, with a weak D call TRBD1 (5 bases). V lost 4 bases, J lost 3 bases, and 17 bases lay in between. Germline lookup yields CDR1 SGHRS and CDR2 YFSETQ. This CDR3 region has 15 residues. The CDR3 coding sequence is TGCGCCAGCAGCGACTCCAGGGTTACTGGCTACGAGCAGTACTTC. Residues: CASSDSRVTGYEQYF.

The CDR3 spells CASSLGQGIQYF. As DNA, the CDR3 is TGTGCCAGCAGCCTGGGACAGGGCATTCAGTACTTC. This rearrangement joins TRBV7-2 to TRBJ2-4; TRBD1 aligns across 9 bases. The CDR3 is 12 residues long. Germline V gene lookup returns CDR1 SGHTA and CDR2 FQGNSA. The ends lost 5 bases at V and 9 bases at J; junction bases unmatched: 2. Full variable domain (rest looked up from reference TRBV7-2 and TRBJ2-4): GAGVSQSPSNKVTEKGKDVELRCDPISGHTALYWYRQSLGQGLEFLIYFQGNSAPDKSGLPSDRFSAERTGGSVSTLTIQRTQQEDSAVYLCASSLGQGIQYFGAGTRLSVL.

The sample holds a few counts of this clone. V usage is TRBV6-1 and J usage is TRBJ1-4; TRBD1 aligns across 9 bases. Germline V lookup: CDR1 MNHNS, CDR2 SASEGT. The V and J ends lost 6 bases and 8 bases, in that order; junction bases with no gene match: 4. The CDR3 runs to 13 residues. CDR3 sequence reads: CASRDRGEEKLFF. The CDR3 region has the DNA TGTGCCAGCAGAGACAGGGGGGAGGAAAAACTGTTTTTT.

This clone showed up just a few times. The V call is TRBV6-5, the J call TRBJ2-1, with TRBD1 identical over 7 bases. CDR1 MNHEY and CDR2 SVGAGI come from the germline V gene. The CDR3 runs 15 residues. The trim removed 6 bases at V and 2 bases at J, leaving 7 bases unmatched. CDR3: CASSSGTATYNEQFF. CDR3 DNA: TGTGCCAGCAGCTCCGGGACAGCAACCTACAATGAGCAGTTCTTC.

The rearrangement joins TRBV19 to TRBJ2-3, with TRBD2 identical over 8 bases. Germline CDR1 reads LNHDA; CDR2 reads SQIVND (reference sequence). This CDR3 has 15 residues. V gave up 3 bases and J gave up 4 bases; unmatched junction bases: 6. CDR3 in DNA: TGTGCCAGTAGTATCAAAGCGGGGGCGGCAGATACGCAGTATTTT. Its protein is CASSIKAGAADTQYF.